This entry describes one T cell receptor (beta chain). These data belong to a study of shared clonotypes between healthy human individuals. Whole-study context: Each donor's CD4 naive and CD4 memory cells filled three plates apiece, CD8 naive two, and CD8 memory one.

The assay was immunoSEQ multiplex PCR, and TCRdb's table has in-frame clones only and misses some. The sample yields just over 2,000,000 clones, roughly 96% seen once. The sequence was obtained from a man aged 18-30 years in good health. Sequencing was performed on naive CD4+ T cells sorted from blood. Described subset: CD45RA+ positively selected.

The CDR3 DNA reads TGTGCCAGCAGGGAACTAGCGGGGGGGCGGTTTACGCAGTATTTT. This codes for CASRELAGGRFTQYF. The chain links TRBV6-1 to TRBJ2-3; 13 positions agree with TRBD2. Germline-derived CDR1 and CDR2 are MNHNS and SASEGT. Trimming at V came to 6 bases and at J to 8 bases, leaving 8 bases not matched to a gene. The CDR3 sequence is 15 residues long.